This TCR beta chain was recorded in a study of molecular identifiers for immune sequencing clone quantification. Study findings and constraints: Jurkat TCR RNA from one cell was spiked into about a million naive cells, and it was reportedly detectable there. In naive cells, under 1% of molecules belonged to clones above 20 RNA copies, against over 98% in effector cells.

As CD8+CD4-CCR7+CD45RA+ cells, naive CD8 T cells were sorted. MiXCR was run by TCRdb on the PCR reads, yielding one entry per CDR3 protein. The repertoire holds about 510,000 distinct CDR3 sequences, with around 23% as singletons. In this sample, this clonotype turned up a few times. What it binds is unknown. Trimming shortened V by 4 bases and J by 4 bases, and 4 bases separated the two germline ends. CDR3 length: 11 residues. In germline, CDR1 is KGHDR, CDR2 SFDVKD. The chain employs TRBV24-1 and TRBJ2-7; D call uncertain. The receptor was derived from a human donor in good health. Some libraries in this study had Jurkat cell RNA spiked in. Sequencing used naive CD8+ T cells from blood, with Jurkat cell RNA spiked in. Subset noted: FACS-sorted CD8+CD4-CCR7+CD45RA+ naive T cells. The CDR3 coding sequence is TGTGCCACCAGTGACCGATACGAGCAGTACTTC. It encodes CATSDRYEQYF.